The 32 T cell receptor beta chains below were found in one sample sequenced in a study of T cells in Graves' hyperthyroidism and ophthalmopathy (dated by TCRdb to about 2019). To prepare the library, multiplex PCR was applied. Sequencing instrument: Illumina HiSeq 2000. The TCR beta CDR3 regions were amplified from the RNA transcripts. The first round of RT-PCR for the TCR CDR3 was performed with the HTBI primer set and the Qiagen OneStep RT-PCR kit. TCRdb cleaned the public reads at Q25 with fastp, built clones with MiXCR and kept in-frame beta chains. Each CDR3 protein gets just one entry, which takes the most common genes and DNA from the rows behind it. The sample table records around 700,000 distinct CDR3 sequences; around 20% of these occur just once. Jointly, the top ten make up over 15% of the sample. The sample consisted of blood. The receptors derive from a woman aged 50 to 65 with Graves' hyperthyroidism that later progressed to Graves' ophthalmopathy.

In this sample, this clonotype turned up a few times. This chain connects TRBV7-9 to TRBJ2-6, with no clear D. V gave up 5 bases and J gave up 3 bases, with 11 bases separating them. The CDR3 contains 15 residues. Germline-derived CDR1 and CDR2 are SEHNR and FQNEAQ (reference sequence). This CDR3 is CASSPYLDGANVLTF. In DNA, the CDR3 is TGTGCCAGCAGCCCATACCTGGATGGGGCCAACGTCCTGACTTTC.

There are many counts of this clonotype. V usage is TRBV20-1 and J usage is TRBJ2-5; the match to TRBD2 covers 13 bases. V shed 6 bases, J shed 5 bases, and the junction held 6 bases outside the gene matches. Germline CDR1 and CDR2: DFQATT and SNEGSKA (reference sequence). The CDR3 covers 14 residues. CDR3 region: CSARTSGGRETQYF. As DNA, the CDR3 is TGCAGTGCCCGGACTAGCGGGGGCCGGGAGACCCAGTACTTC.

This clonotype was seen more than once but under ten times. The genes are TRBV5-4 and TRBJ2-7, with D perhaps being TRBD1 or TRBD2 (5 bases each). Germline loops: CDR1 SGHNT, CDR2 YYREEE (reference sequence). This CDR3 has 13 residues. V lost 3 bases and J lost 5, with 12 bases in between. The CDR3 loop reads CASSYGHGNEQYF. The CDR3 nucleotides are TGTGCCAGCAGCTACGGACACGGGAACGAGCAGTACTTC. The variable domain in full, completed from reference TRBV5-4 and TRBJ2-7, reads ETGVTQSPTHLIKTRGQQVTLRCSSQSGHNTVSWYQQALGQGPQFIFQYYREEENGRGNFPPRFSGLQFPNYSSELNVNALELDDSALYLCASSYGHGNEQYFGPGTRLTVT.

This clonotype was recorded at least ten times. The chain is built from TRBV20-1 and TRBJ1-2; TRBD1 might be the D (6 bases). CDR1 and CDR2 from the germline V gene are DFQATT and SNEGSKA (reference sequence). The CDR3 sequence is 15 residues long. V was cut by 3 bases and J by 7 bases, with 21 bases left in between. CDR3 amino acids: CSASPTGTPGSGYTF. CDR3 bases: TGCAGTGCTAGCCCTACCGGGACACCGGGGAGTGGCTACACCTTC.

Many counts were recorded for this clonotype. J is TRBJ2-7 and V is TRBV12-3 or TRBV12-4; D is possibly TRBD1 (7 bases). The CDR3 consists of 15 residues. V gave up 6 bases and J gave up 2 bases, with 17 bases separating them. The CDR3, as DNA: TGTGCCAGCAGCGGCGGGACAGACAGGACCTACGAGCAGTACTTC. Its translation is CASSGGTDRTYEQYF.

Many counts were recorded for this clonotype. The rearrangement uses TRBV2 and TRBJ1-5; a weak D match, TRBD1 (6 bases). V gave up 7 bases and J gave up 0 bases, with 13 bases separating them. The length of the CDR3 is 15 residues. Germline V gives CDR1 SNHLY, CDR2 FYNNEI. The CDR3 DNA follows: TGTGCCAGCAAGTTCGGGGGCGTTAGCAATCAGCCCCAGCATTTT. This sequence encodes CASKFGGVSNQPQHF.

This clonotype appeared a few times. V and J are TRBV5-4 and TRBJ2-5; 9 nucleotides line up with TRBD2. This CDR3 has 15 residues. V gave up 0 bases and J gave up 5 bases; unmatched junction bases: 5. Germline CDR1 is SGHNT and CDR2 is YYREEE (reference sequence). The CDR3 DNA reads TGTGCCAGCAGCTTGGTTGCGGGGGGGCTTGAGACCCAGTACTTC. It translates to CASSLVAGGLETQYF.

The chain combines TRBV5-1 with TRBJ2-2; TRBD1 aligns across 8 bases. This CDR3 spans 16 amino acids. V shed 3 bases, J shed 4 bases, and the junction held 8 bases outside the gene matches. Germline V gene lookup returns CDR1 SGHRS and CDR2 YFSETQ. The CDR3 nucleotides read TGCGCCAGCAGCTCCCGTCCGGACAGGGCCACCGGGGAGCTGTTTTTT. Translation gives CASSSRPDRATGELFF. Using reference TRBV5-1 and TRBJ2-2 for the parts outside the CDR3, the full variable domain is KAGVTQTPRYLIKTRGQQVTLSCSPISGHRSVSWYQQTPGQGLQFLFEYFSETQRNKGNFPGRFSGRQFSNSRSEMNVSTLELGDSALYLCASSSRPDRATGELFFGEGSRLTVL.

This clonotype showed up just a few times. The V and J genes are TRBV11-2 and TRBJ2-2; D may be TRBD1 or TRBD2 (5 bases each). This CDR3 contains 16 residues. From germline, CDR1 is SGHAT and CDR2 FQNNGV. V was clipped by 0 bases and J by 0 bases, with 8 bases between them. CDR3 sequence: CASSLDVGANTGELFF. The CDR3 DNA reads TGTGCCAGCAGCTTAGATGTGGGGGCGAACACCGGGGAGCTGTTTTTT.

This clonotype was seen more than once but under ten times. The chain combines TRBV6-1 with TRBJ2-3; TRBD2 matches 7 bases. Germline V gene sequence: CDR1 MNHNS, CDR2 SASEGT. Losses at the gene ends were 7 bases for V and 3 bases for J; bases not matched to a gene: 4. This CDR3 is 13 amino acids long. This CDR3 reads CASTRRGTDTQYF. CDR3 DNA sequence: TGTGCCAGCACAAGGCGGGGGACAGATACGCAGTATTTT.

J is TRBJ1-2 and V is TRBV5-4, with 7 bases identical to TRBD1. Germline V gives CDR1 SGHNT, CDR2 YYREEE (reference sequence). J lost 3 bases, V lost 4 bases, and 9 bases had no gene match. CDR3 size: 15 residues. CDR3: CASSADGTGDYGYTF. For the CDR3, the DNA is TGTGCCAGCAGCGCGGACGGAACAGGGGACTATGGCTACACCTTC.

This chain links TRBV2 with TRBJ1-6; D not certain. The CDR3 consists of 14 residues. Trimming removed 4 bases from V and 5 bases from J, with 9 bases in between. Per germline, CDR1 SNHLY and CDR2 FYNNEI. The CDR3 here is CASSGRTDNSPLHF. CDR3 bases: TGTGCCAGCAGTGGACGGACCGATAATTCACCCCTCCACTTT. The full variable domain, in which reference TRBV2 and TRBJ1-6 provide the parts outside the CDR3, is EPEVTQTPSHQVTQMGQEVILRCVPISNHLYFYWYRQILGQKVEFLVSFYNNEISEKSEIFDDQFSVERPDGSNFTLKIRSTKLEDSAMYFCASSGRTDNSPLHFGNGTRLTVT.

This clonotype has more than one count but fewer than ten. This sequence joins TRBV27 and TRBJ1-5; the D is unclear. This CDR3 is 14 amino acids long. Germline assignment: CDR1 MNHEY and CDR2 SMNVEV (reference sequence). V was pared by 4 bases and J by 5 bases, with 12 bases between. In nucleotides, the CDR3 is TGTGCCAGCAGTTCTATTGGGATGCATCAGCCCCAGCATTTT. Translated, it gives CASSSIGMHQPQHF.

This clonotype has just a few counts. This chain links TRBV13 with TRBJ2-7; the match to TRBD2 covers 7 bases. The CDR3 runs to 16 residues. The ends lost 5 bases at V and 0 bases at J; junction bases unmatched: 10. Germline CDR1 reads PRHDT; CDR2 reads FYEKMQ (reference sequence). The CDR3 reads CASSPIGSGASYEQYF. CDR3 nucleotide sequence: TGTGCCAGCAGCCCGATCGGAAGCGGGGCCTCCTACGAGCAGTACTTC.

The rearrangement joins TRBV9 to TRBJ1-6; tentatively, D is TRBD1 (5 bases). CDR1 SGDLS and CDR2 YYNGEE come from the germline V gene. Trimming left V 3 bases short and J 6 bases short, with 16 bases between. CDR3 length equals 16 residues. CDR3 loop: CASSEGTEYGNSPLHF. CDR3 nucleotides: TGTGCCAGCAGCGAAGGGACGGAGTATGGTAATTCACCCCTCCACTTT.

This clonotype was picked up a small number of times. The gene calls are TRBV11-2 and TRBJ2-2; tentatively, D is TRBD2 (7 bases). This CDR3 spans 16 amino acids. CDR1 is SGHAT and CDR2 is FQNNGV in the germline V gene. V was shortened by 7 bases and J by 6 bases, with 21 bases between the two germline ends. The CDR3 reads CASNTLRGALPGELFF. DNA for the CDR3: TGTGCCAGCAACACCCTTCGGGGGGCGCTCCCCGGGGAGCTGTTTTTT.

CDR3 region: CASSNGKTGGRNYGYTF. As DNA, the CDR3 is TGTGCCAGCAGCAATGGAAAGACAGGGGGGAGAAATTATGGCTACACCTTC. The V call is TRBV27, the J call TRBJ1-2, with 9 bases matching TRBD1. The CDR3 sequence is 17 residues long. The ends lost 6 bases at V and 5 bases at J; junction bases unmatched: 16. Per the germline V gene, CDR1 is MNHEY and CDR2 is SMNVEV (reference sequence).

This clonotype was seen at least ten times. The chain employs TRBV27 and TRBJ1-2; D remains ambiguous. The CDR3 is 13 residues long. Germline V lookup: CDR1 MNHEY, CDR2 SMNVEV (reference sequence). V shed 6 bases and J shed 10 bases, with 18 bases lying between them. The CDR3 nucleotides are TGTGCCAGCAGACGCACCCCCGCAGGTGACTACACCTTC. It encodes CASRRTPAGDYTF.

This clonotype has ten or more counts. CDR3 DNA: TGTGCCAGCTCACCAACGTGGGACAGCTCCTACAATGAGCAGTTCTTC. Encoded protein: CASSPTWDSSYNEQFF. The chain recombines TRBV18 with TRBJ2-1, with 7 bases fitting TRBD1. The CDR3 has 16 amino acids. V lost 2 bases, J lost 0 bases, and 4 bases stayed unmatched. Germline V gene lookup returns CDR1 KGHSH and CDR2 LQKENI. The variable domain in full, with the rest retrieved from reference TRBV18 and TRBJ2-1, is NAGVMQNPRHLVRRRGQEARLRCSPMKGHSHVYWYRQLPEEGLKFMVYLQKENIIDESGMPKERFSAEFPKEGPSILRIQQVVRGDSAAYFCASSPTWDSSYNEQFFGPGTRLTVL.

In its sample, this clonotype was seen many times. The chain carries TRBV20-1 and TRBJ2-5, with TRBD2 as a possible D gene (6 bases). V gave up 5 bases and J gave up 5 bases, with 21 bases separating them. Germline assignment: CDR1 DFQATT and CDR2 SNEGSKA (reference sequence). There are 15 residues in the CDR3. The CDR3 DNA follows: TGCAGTGCTTCCCCTAGTGGCGGGATTATCGAGACCCAGTACTTC. Its translation: CSASPSGGIIETQYF.

CDR3 sequence: CASILTGGGAEAFF. The CDR3 nucleotides read TGTGCCAGCATTCTAACAGGGGGCGGGGCTGAAGCTTTCTTT. The chain is built from TRBV27 and TRBJ1-1, with 9 nucleotides matching TRBD1. Per germline, CDR1 MNHEY and CDR2 SMNVEV (reference sequence). The CDR3 runs 14 residues. Trimming removed 7 bases from V and 6 bases from J; junction bases left unmatched: 9.

This clonotype was recorded many times. The chain joins TRBV6-1 to TRBJ1-1; D is ambiguous. The germline V and J ends were trimmed by 1 base and 0 bases, with 9 bases remaining between them. CDR3 length equals 15 residues. Germline V gene data show CDR1 as MNHNS and CDR2 as SASEGT. CDR3 residues: CASSEVGFMNTEAFF. The CDR3 nucleotides are TGTGCCAGCAGTGAAGTGGGCTTCATGAACACTGAAGCTTTCTTT.

This clonotype was detected a few times. The chain carries TRBV5-1 and TRBJ1-6; TRBD1 agrees at 7 bases. This CDR3 comprises 17 residues. From germline, CDR1 is SGHRS and CDR2 YFSETQ. Trimming cost V 3 bases and J 7 bases; bases outside gene matches: 13. The CDR3 is CASSSNLDTGANSPLHF. CDR3 DNA: TGCGCCAGCAGCTCCAACCTCGATACAGGGGCGAATTCACCCCTCCACTTT.

The chain uses TRBV3-1 and TRBJ1-6; D unclear. Germline V lookup: CDR1 LGHDT, CDR2 YNNKEL (reference sequence). The CDR3 is 14 residues long. V lost 4 bases, J lost 5 bases, and 9 bases lay in between. CDR3 coding DNA: TGTGCCAGCAGCCGGACGCGGGATAATTCACCCCTCCACTTT. This sequence encodes CASSRTRDNSPLHF.

Of note for this clonotype: The conserved phenylalanine or tryptophan is not found at the CDR3 terminus, so this likely reflects a read error. The chain recombines TRBV6-2 or TRBV6-3 with TRBJ2-5; D call uncertain. The length of the CDR3 is 16 residues. Germline CDR1 MNHEY, CDR2 SVGEGT. V lost 4 bases and J 0 bases, leaving 15 bases between the germline ends. In DNA, the CDR3 is TGTGCCAGCAGTTCTTTAGGCGGAACCTACCAAGAGACCCAGTACCTC. Its translation: CASSSLGGTYQETQYL.

Notes on this clonotype: A much bigger clone sits one base away, suggesting this may be a read error. This sequence joins TRBV7-2 and TRBJ2-1, with 9 bases identical to TRBD1. This CDR3 spans 15 amino acids. Germline V lookup: CDR1 SGHTA, CDR2 FQGNSA. For the CDR3, the DNA is TGTGCCAGCAGCACAACAGGGGGCTCCTGCAATGAGCAGTTCTTC. It translates to CASSTTGGSCNEQFF.

This chain connects TRBV7-8 to TRBJ1-2; TRBD1 agrees at 9 bases. This CDR3 is built from 14 residues. The germline gives CDR1 SGHVS, CDR2 FQNEAQ. After removal of 6 bases from V and 6 bases from J, the junction contained 8 bases not matched to a gene. The CDR3: CASSLSRTGDGYTF. The CDR3 nucleotides are TGTGCCAGCAGTTTGAGTCGGACAGGGGATGGCTACACCTTC.

This sequence joins TRBV29-1 and TRBJ1-1; tentatively, D is TRBD1 (6 bases). Germline-derived CDR1 and CDR2 are SQVTM and ANQGSEA. With 7 bases removed from V and 1 base from J, the gap between germline ends came to 16 bases. The CDR3 covers 14 residues. CDR3 nucleotides: TGCAGCGCTAGCCCAGGGGCCACGAACACTGAAGCTTTCTTT. As protein: CSASPGATNTEAFF.

The gene calls are TRBV7-8 and TRBJ2-1, with 15 positions matching TRBD2. The CDR3 runs 19 residues. The V and J ends lost 4 bases and 0 bases, in that order; junction bases with no gene match: 7. Looked up from germline, CDR1 is SGHVS and CDR2 is FQNEAQ. CDR3 loop: CASSSRTSGGESSYNEQFF. As DNA, the CDR3 is TGTGCCAGCAGCTCTAGGACTAGCGGGGGGGAGAGCTCCTACAATGAGCAGTTCTTC.

This clonotype was observed at least ten times. V usage is TRBV2 and J usage is TRBJ2-2; D is possibly TRBD1 (5 bases). Trimming took 3 bases from V and 6 from J, leaving 14 bases between them. This CDR3 is built from 15 residues. Germline V lookup: CDR1 SNHLY, CDR2 FYNNEI. The CDR3 reads CASSEQQGWAGELFF. The CDR3 DNA follows: TGTGCCAGCAGTGAGCAGCAGGGATGGGCCGGGGAGCTGTTTTTT. The full variable domain, completed using reference TRBV2 and TRBJ2-2, is EPEVTQTPSHQVTQMGQEVILRCVPISNHLYFYWYRQILGQKVEFLVSFYNNEISEKSEIFDDQFSVERPDGSNFTLKIRSTKLEDSAMYFCASSEQQGWAGELFFGEGSRLTVL.

The chain links TRBV27 to TRBJ2-1; 7 bases agree with TRBD2. Germline V CDR1 and CDR2: MNHEY, SMNVEV (reference sequence). The V and J ends lost 4 bases and 6 bases, in that order; junction bases with no gene match: 9. The CDR3 is 15 amino acids. This chain's CDR3 is CASSSLAALGNEQFF. CDR3 nucleotide sequence: TGTGCCAGCAGTTCCCTAGCGGCCCTTGGCAATGAGCAGTTCTTC.

This clonotype was picked up a small number of times. The CDR3 region is CASSVRDRGLNEQFF. The CDR3 bases are TGTGCCAGCAGCGTCAGAGACAGGGGGCTAAATGAGCAGTTCTTC. The chain couples TRBV9 to TRBJ2-1; 10 bases line up with TRBD1. The CDR3 contains 15 residues. Germline values: CDR1 SGDLS, CDR2 YYNGEE. J lost 7 bases, V lost 2 bases, and 6 bases had no gene match.